This T cell receptor beta chain was retrieved from a study of blood T cells in healthy people across ages. It was with a sample-barcoded 5' primer and a J-beta primer mix that a second PCR of roughly 7 to 12 cycles was run. Via MiXCR, TCRdb re-called the 5' RACE reads, giving one row per CDR3 protein. This table holds about 800,000 distinct CDR3 sequences, around half found once. The germline CDR1 and CDR2 sequences are SNHLY and FYNNEI. Trimming left V 6 bases short and J 6 bases short, with 16 bases between. The length of the CDR3 is 14 residues. This TCR derives from a man older than 75 in good health. The sample was blood. The chain employs TRBV2 and TRBJ2-3; D possibly corresponds to TRBD1 (6 bases). This CDR3 reads CASRDYTGSDTQYF. The CDR3 DNA sequence: TGTGCCAGCAGAGATTACACAGGGAGTGATACGCAGTATTTT.